Below, 19 T cell receptor beta chains from the same sample are listed, as sequenced in a study of blood T cells in healthy people across ages. PCR was performed a second time for 7 to 11 cycles using a sample-barcoded 5' primer and a J-beta primer mix. TCRdb re-derived calls from the 5' RACE reads in MiXCR, one entry per CDR3 protein. The sample holds about 800,000 distinct CDR3 sequences, 58% seen once. Specimen: blood. The receptor set was obtained from a man aged 30-40 years in good health.

This clonotype was seen only once. This chain connects TRBV6-1 to TRBJ2-1; 13 bases match TRBD2. The CDR3 spans 15 residues. Per germline, CDR1 MNHNS and CDR2 SASEGT. V shed 2 bases, J shed 6 bases, and the junction held 1 base outside the gene matches. This CDR3 reads CASSEWTSGSNEQFF. The CDR3 nucleotides are TGTGCCAGCAGTGAATGGACTAGCGGGAGCAATGAGCAGTTCTTC.

The chain is built from TRBV6-6 and TRBJ2-7; tentative D call: TRBD2 (5 bases). CDR1 and CDR2 (germline): MNHNY, SVGAGI (reference sequence). The CDR3 runs 17 residues. V lost 7 bases and J 0 bases, leaving 22 bases between the germline ends. The CDR3: CASTLTGEAASSYEQYF. The CDR3 DNA is TGTGCCAGCACCCTAACCGGGGAAGCAGCAAGCTCCTACGAGCAGTACTTC.

J is TRBJ1-5 and V is TRBV20-1; possible D gene TRBD1, 6 bases. Trimming took 6 bases from V and 5 from J, leaving 14 bases between them. This CDR3 is built from 13 residues. Germline V CDR1 and CDR2: DFQATT, SNEGSKA (reference sequence). CDR3 in amino acids: CSAGGQSHQPQHF. CDR3 in DNA: TGCAGTGCGGGAGGACAGAGTCATCAGCCCCAGCATTTT.

This chain connects TRBV9 to TRBJ2-1; 11 positions match TRBD2. V shed 0 bases and J 6 bases; nucleotides not matched to a gene: 8. The length of the CDR3 is 17 residues. Looked up from germline, CDR1 is SGDLS and CDR2 is YYNGEE. CDR3 sequence reads: CASSVAPVAGGRNEQFF. CDR3 DNA sequence: TGTGCCAGCAGCGTAGCCCCTGTAGCGGGAGGGCGCAATGAGCAGTTCTTC.

The V call is TRBV4-3, the J call TRBJ2-7, with a possible D match to TRBD2 (5 bases). CDR1 and CDR2 (germline): LGHNA, YSLEER. The ends were cut back, 0 bases at V and 5 bases at J, with 17 bases in the middle. The CDR3 runs 16 residues. Here the CDR3 DNA reads TGCGCCAGCAGCCAAGATCCCCGGAGAGGGCGGGACGAGCAGTACTTC. Translation gives CASSQDPRRGRDEQYF.

The count of this clonotype is one. The rearrangement joins TRBV7-9 to TRBJ2-6; no clear D. Looked up from germline, CDR1 is SEHNR and CDR2 is FQNEAQ (reference sequence). Trimming stripped 4 bases from V and 6 bases from J, with 7 bases between. The CDR3 loop spans 13 amino acids. CDR3 loop: CASSCTSANVLTF. CDR3 nucleotides: TGTGCCAGCAGCTGTACATCGGCCAACGTCCTGACTTTC. Looking up the rest from reference TRBV7-9 and TRBJ2-6 gives the full variable domain: DTGVSQNPRHKITKRGQNVTFRCDPISEHNRLYWYRQTLGQGPEFLTYFQNEAQLEKSRLLSDRFSAERPKGSFSTLEIQRTEQGDSAMYLCASSCTSANVLTFGAGSRLTVL.

The gene calls are TRBV6-5 and TRBJ2-5; D gene ambiguous. With the DNA end fitting TRBJ2-7 better, the J assignment may be wrong. CDR1 is MNHEY, CDR2 SVGAGI, per germline. The CDR3 contains 15 residues. This chain's CDR3 is CASSYSKAGRGEQYF. The CDR3 DNA follows: TGTGCCAGCAGTTACTCGAAAGCTGGCAGAGGCGAGCAGTACTTC.

This clonotype was picked up a small number of times. V gene TRBV20-1 combines with J gene TRBJ2-7; D might be TRBD2 (6 bases). Germline V CDR1 and CDR2: DFQATT, SNEGSKA (reference sequence). This CDR3 is built from 14 residues. Between the trimmed V and J ends, which lost 3 bases and 6 bases, there was a span of 18 bases. DNA of the CDR3: TGCAGTGCTAGGCGGGACGGGATGAGTACCGAGCAGTACTTC. Amino acids: CSARRDGMSTEQYF.

This clonotype was counted between two and nine times. The chain couples TRBV7-2 to TRBJ2-7; perhaps TRBD2 as D (5 bases). V was cut by 5 bases and J by 6 bases, with 17 bases left in between. The length of the CDR3 is 14 residues. Germline CDR1 reads SGHTA; CDR2 reads FQGNSA. The DNA of the CDR3 is TGTGCCAGCAGCGCAGCTAGCTCCCTCACCGAGCAGTACTTC. This translates into CASSAASSLTEQYF.

The count of this clonotype is one. The rearrangement links TRBV4-1 to TRBJ2-7; the D is unclear. Germline V lookup: CDR1 MGHRA, CDR2 YSYEKL. The germline V and J ends were trimmed by 1 base and 5 bases, with 12 bases remaining between them. This CDR3 spans 14 amino acids. The CDR3 loop is CASSQVVGADEQYF. The CDR3 region has the DNA TGCGCCAGCAGCCAAGTCGTTGGTGCGGACGAGCAGTACTTC.

This clonotype appeared a single time. The chain is built from TRBV4-3 and TRBJ2-5, with D unresolved. The J call is doubtful: the DNA matches TRBJ2-7 better. CDR3 length: 14 amino acids. Germline-derived CDR1 and CDR2 are LGHNA and YSLEER. CDR3 in DNA: TGCGCCAGCAGCCAAGATTATGCCAGCTACGAGCAGTACTTC. It specifies CASSQDYASYEQYF.

This clonotype was observed a handful of times. J is TRBJ2-7 and V is TRBV11-2, with D perhaps being TRBD1 or TRBD2 (6 bases each). The CDR3 spans 15 residues. Germline V lookup: CDR1 SGHAT, CDR2 FQNNGV. V lost 4 bases to trimming and J lost 2 bases, with 15 bases between them. CDR3 in DNA: TGTGCCAGCAGCTCTCCCGGGGGCCTAACCTACGAGCAGTACTTC. Translating gives CASSSPGGLTYEQYF.

The V and J genes are TRBV28 and TRBJ2-4; D tentatively fits TRBD1 or TRBD2 (6 bases each). V was shortened by 7 bases and J by 9 bases, with 16 bases between the two germline ends. The germline V gene encodes CDR1 MDHEN and CDR2 SYDVKM. This CDR3 has 13 amino acids. CDR3: CASTSGDSIIQYF. The DNA of the CDR3 is TGTGCCAGCACCTCAGGGGACTCGATCATTCAGTACTTC.

V gene TRBV20-1 combines with J gene TRBJ2-6, with 7 bases fitting TRBD2. Germline CDR1 is DFQATT and CDR2 is SNEGSKA (reference sequence). The CDR3 sequence is 15 residues long. Trimming removed 2 bases from V and 2 bases from J; junction bases left unmatched: 3. In DNA form, the CDR3 reads TGCAGTGCTAGATCTGGGGGGGCTGGGGCCAACGTCCTGACTTTC. Amino acids: CSARSGGAGANVLTF.

This clonotype was observed a handful of times. The chain links TRBV12-3 or TRBV12-4 to TRBJ2-7, with D perhaps given as TRBD1 or TRBD2 (6 bases each). The V and J ends lost 8 bases and 5 bases respectively, with 16 bases between them. There are 13 residues in the CDR3. The CDR3 is CASLKEGVDEQYF. For the CDR3, the DNA is TGTGCCAGCCTAAAGGAGGGGGTCGACGAGCAGTACTTC.

This rearrangement joins TRBV2 to TRBJ1-1; no clear D. This CDR3 spans 13 amino acids. The germline gives CDR1 SNHLY, CDR2 FYNNEI. Trimming pared 10 bases from V and 0 bases from J, leaving 12 bases between. The CDR3 here is CANAGSMNTEAFF. The CDR3 nucleotides read TGTGCCAATGCGGGGTCCATGAACACTGAAGCTTTCTTT.

The J gene is TRBJ2-1, the V gene TRBV5-1; the D gene is possibly TRBD2 (7 bases). V was cut by 2 bases and J by 9 bases, with 18 bases left in between. This CDR3 comprises 15 residues. The germline V gene encodes CDR1 SGHRS and CDR2 YFSETQ. The CDR3 reads CASSFGGGRKVEQFF. CDR3 DNA sequence: TGCGCCAGCAGCTTCGGGGGCGGGAGAAAGGTTGAGCAGTTCTTC.

The chain couples TRBV20-1 to TRBJ2-1, with TRBD2 matching 10 bases. Losses at the gene ends were 0 bases for V and 9 bases for J; bases not matched to a gene: 11. Germline V gene lookup returns CDR1 DFQATT and CDR2 SNEGSKA (reference sequence). This CDR3 is built from 16 residues. CDR3 residues: CSARELAGGPWGEQFF. CDR3 coding DNA: TGCAGTGCTAGAGAGTTAGCGGGAGGTCCCTGGGGTGAGCAGTTCTTC.

DNA of the CDR3: TGTGCCAGCGCTTGGGCCGACGGGGCCTACGAGCAGTACTTC. This translates into CASAWADGAYEQYF. This rearrangement joins TRBV6-2 or TRBV6-3 to TRBJ2-7, with D perhaps TRBD2 (5 bases). V lost 8 bases and J lost 2, with 16 bases in between. Germline V gene sequence: CDR1 MNHEY, CDR2 SVGEGT. The CDR3 covers 14 residues.